The 20 T cell receptor beta chains below were found in one sample sequenced in a study of cytotoxic CD8 clonotypes in ibrutinib-treated CLL. Libraries were prepared by immunoSEQ multiplex PCR; TCRdb keeps only in-frame clonotypes and omits some of them. The sample lists 130,000 to 150,000 clones; 79% were seen once. This specimen consisted of PBMCs, obtained after 12 months of ibrutinib treatment. All receptors come from a human donor with chronic lymphocytic leukemia.

V is TRBV5-8 and J is TRBJ1-5; weak D call: TRBD1 (5 bases). The CDR3 contains 16 residues. The V gene lost 3 bases and the J gene lost 0 bases, with 13 bases spanning the gap. Germline lookup yields CDR1 SGHTS and CDR2 YDEGEE. CDR3 DNA: TGTGCCAGCAGCTGGGGACGGGAATATAGCAATCAGCCCCAGCATTTT. Residues: CASSWGREYSNQPQHF.

V usage is TRBV5-6 and J usage is TRBJ2-7, with 7 bases that match TRBD2. Germline V gives CDR1 SGHDT, CDR2 YYEEEE. This CDR3 is built from 15 residues. V was pared by 3 bases and J by 2 bases, with 8 bases of the junction left unmatched. This chain's CDR3 is CASSSDMGGAYEQYF. The CDR3 nucleotides are TGTGCCAGCAGCTCGGACATGGGAGGGGCCTACGAGCAGTACTTC.

The gene calls are TRBV11-2 and TRBJ1-3; D perhaps matches TRBD1 (5 bases). Germline V gene data show CDR1 as SGHAT and CDR2 as FQNNGV. CDR3 length equals 14 residues. Deletions cut 5 bases from V and 4 bases from J, with 12 bases between. The CDR3 loop reads CASSPGGAGNTIYF. For the CDR3, the DNA is TGTGCCAGCAGCCCCGGCGGGGCGGGAAACACCATATATTTT.

This clone was detected only a few times. This chain uses TRBV14 with TRBJ1-1, with unresolved D. This CDR3 contains 13 residues. In germline, CDR1 is SGHDN, CDR2 FVKESK. V was pared by 4 bases and J by 13 bases, with 19 bases between. The CDR3 here is CASSRQQISVVFF. The DNA for the CDR3 is TGTGCCAGCAGCCGACAACAGATTTCGGTTGTTTTCTTT.

The chain recombines TRBV4-2 with TRBJ2-7, with D unclear. The germline V and J ends were trimmed by 0 bases and 1 base, with 7 bases remaining between them. Germline-derived CDR1 and CDR2 are LGHNA and YNFKEQ. There are 14 residues in the CDR3. In nucleotides, the CDR3 is TGTGCCAGCAGCCAAGATCGGCTGTCCTACGAGCAGTACTTC. Translated, it gives CASSQDRLSYEQYF.

The CDR3 here is CASSLAGENNEQFF. For the CDR3, the DNA is TGTGCCAGCAGCTTAGCGGGAGAAAACAATGAGCAGTTCTTC. The chain is built from TRBV11-2 and TRBJ2-1; a weak D match, TRBD2 (6 bases). The CDR3 totals 14 residues. Trimming removed 1 base at V and 5 bases at J, with 9 bases between. Germline loops: CDR1 SGHAT, CDR2 FQNNGV.

The chain has TRBV6-5 and TRBJ1-1, with 7 bases aligning to TRBD1. CDR3 length: 15 amino acids. J was trimmed by 6 bases and V by 3 bases; bases with no gene match: 10. Germline CDR1 MNHEY, CDR2 SVGAGI. The CDR3 sequence is CASSYTSGGIPEAFF. For the CDR3, the DNA is TGTGCCAGCAGTTATACCTCAGGGGGAATTCCTGAAGCTTTCTTT.

The chain has TRBV7-3 and TRBJ1-5, with no clear D. V was cut by 0 bases and J by 0 bases, with 12 bases left in between. Germline values: CDR1 SGHTA, CDR2 FQGTGA. The CDR3 loop spans 17 amino acids. CDR3 protein: CASSLTSGQYSNQPQHF. DNA for the CDR3: TGTGCCAGCAGCTTAACTTCCGGGCAGTATAGCAATCAGCCCCAGCATTTT. Combining the CDR3 with reference TRBV7-3 and TRBJ1-5 gives the whole variable domain GAGVSQTPSNKVTEKGKYVELRCDPISGHTALYWYRQSLGQGPEFLIYFQGTGAADDSGLPNDRFFAVRPEGSVSTLKIQRTERGDSAVYLCASSLTSGQYSNQPQHFGDGTRLSIL.

This chain uses TRBV5-1 with TRBJ2-7; D remains unclear. This CDR3 has 15 amino acids. Deletions cut 5 bases from V and 0 bases from J, with 15 bases between. CDR1 is SGHRS and CDR2 is YFSETQ in the germline V gene. CDR3: CASREQSSLSYEQYF. CDR3 DNA: TGCGCCAGCAGGGAACAGTCCAGCCTCTCCTACGAGCAGTACTTC. The full variable domain, in which reference TRBV5-1 and TRBJ2-7 provide the parts outside the CDR3, is KAGVTQTPRYLIKTRGQQVTLSCSPISGHRSVSWYQQTPGQGLQFLFEYFSETQRNKGNFPGRFSGRQFSNSRSEMNVSTLELGDSALYLCASREQSSLSYEQYFGPGTRLTVT.

This clone was counted only a few times. The V gene is TRBV7-9, the J gene TRBJ1-5; 8 bases are a match to TRBD1. Germline V gene lookup returns CDR1 SEHNR and CDR2 FQNEAQ (reference sequence). The CDR3 loop spans 13 amino acids. The V and J ends lost 6 bases and 7 bases, in that order; junction bases with no gene match: 5. The CDR3 loop is CASSSQGGQPQHF. The CDR3 nucleotides are TGTGCCAGCAGTTCACAGGGGGGACAGCCCCAGCATTTT.

The chain uses TRBV7-9 and TRBJ2-7; TRBD2 matches at 10 bases. With 5 bases clipped from V and 6 bases from J, the junction kept 4 bases outside the gene matches. Germline V CDR1 and CDR2: SEHNR, FQNEAQ (reference sequence). The CDR3 contains 13 residues. DNA of the CDR3: TGTGCCAGCAGCCACGGACTAGCGGTCGAGCAGTACTTC. Its protein is CASSHGLAVEQYF.

The chain uses TRBV15 and TRBJ2-3; the match to TRBD1 covers 11 bases. The CDR3 has 15 residues. V dropped 4 bases and J dropped 3; count of bases not matched to a gene: 3. Germline V gives CDR1 LNHNV, CDR2 YYDKDF (reference sequence). In nucleotides, the CDR3 is TGTGCCACCAGCACGGACAGGGGGCGTACAGATACGCAGTATTTT. Encoded protein: CATSTDRGRTDTQYF.

The chain carries TRBV27 and TRBJ2-7; D gene unclear. V lost 4 bases, J lost 4 bases, and 17 bases lay in between. This CDR3 contains 15 residues. CDR1 MNHEY and CDR2 SMNVEV come from the germline V gene (reference sequence). For the CDR3, the DNA is TGTGCCAGCAGTTCCCCACACACCAGAGAGTACGAGCAGTACTTC. This encodes CASSSPHTREYEQYF.

The chain links TRBV28 to TRBJ2-7; D remains unclear. Trimming shortened V by 1 base and J by 5 bases, and 6 bases separated the two germline ends. Germline CDR1 MDHEN, CDR2 SYDVKM. The CDR3 sequence is 12 residues long. The CDR3 is CASSLYSDEQYF. The CDR3 bases are TGTGCCAGCAGTTTATATTCGGACGAGCAGTACTTC. The entire variable domain, with the rest obtained from reference TRBV28 and TRBJ2-7, is as follows: DVKVTQSSRYLVKRTGEKVFLECVQDMDHENMFWYRQDPGLGLRLIYFSYDVKMKEKGDIPEGYSVSREKKERFSLILESASTNQTSMYLCASSLYSDEQYFGPGTRLTVT.

This sequence joins TRBV2 and TRBJ1-2; 8 nucleotides match TRBD1. V dropped 4 bases and J dropped 2; count of bases not matched to a gene: 15. This CDR3 has 18 amino acids. CDR1 is SNHLY and CDR2 is FYNNEI in the germline V gene. CDR3 sequence (DNA): TGTGCCAGCAGTGGTTTATTCGGCACAGGGGGAGGGAACTATGGCTACACCTTC. It specifies CASSGLFGTGGGNYGYTF.

This clone was picked up one time. The J gene is TRBJ2-5, the V gene TRBV5-4; no reliable D call. The CDR3 loop spans 12 amino acids. Trimming stripped 5 bases from V and 5 bases from J, with 10 bases between. CDR1 is SGHNT, CDR2 YYREEE, per germline (reference sequence). The CDR3 DNA is TGTGCCAGCAGATACAACGGGGAGACCCAGTACTTC. Amino acids: CASRYNGETQYF.

The chain carries TRBV5-1 and TRBJ1-2, with 10 bases aligning to TRBD1. Per the germline V gene, CDR1 is SGHRS and CDR2 is YFSETQ. J lost 12 bases, V lost 4 bases, and 12 bases had no gene match. The CDR3 sequence is 14 residues long. This chain's CDR3 is CASSTGQGMPLNTF. In DNA form, the CDR3 reads TGCGCCAGCAGCACGGGACAGGGGATGCCCCTTAACACCTTC.

The J gene is TRBJ2-3, the V gene TRBV2, with TRBD2 identical over 8 bases. The junction had 6 bases not matched to a gene; V was cut back by 10 bases and J by 3 bases. The CDR3 is 13 amino acids. Germline V gene lookup returns CDR1 SNHLY and CDR2 FYNNEI. This CDR3 reads CATQRELTDTQYF. The DNA of the CDR3 is TGTGCCACCCAGCGGGAGTTAACAGATACGCAGTATTTT.

This chain connects TRBV27 to TRBJ2-7; the D call may be TRBD1 or TRBD2 (5 bases each). V shed 6 bases and J shed 2 bases, with 11 bases lying between them. The germline V gene has CDR1 MNHEY and CDR2 SMNVEV (reference sequence). CDR3 length: 13 amino acids. The CDR3 coding sequence is TGTGCCAGCAGCTGGGACGGGACCTACGAGCAGTACTTC. Translation gives CASSWDGTYEQYF.

CDR3 residues: CASSRTYSDTQYF. CDR3 bases: TGTGCCAGCAGCAGGACTTACTCAGATACGCAGTATTTT. The chain carries TRBV13 and TRBJ2-3, with TRBD2 as a possible D gene (5 bases). Trimming shortened V by 5 bases and J by 4 bases, and 10 bases separated the two germline ends. The CDR3 is 13 residues long. Germline V gene lookup returns CDR1 PRHDT and CDR2 FYEKMQ (reference sequence).